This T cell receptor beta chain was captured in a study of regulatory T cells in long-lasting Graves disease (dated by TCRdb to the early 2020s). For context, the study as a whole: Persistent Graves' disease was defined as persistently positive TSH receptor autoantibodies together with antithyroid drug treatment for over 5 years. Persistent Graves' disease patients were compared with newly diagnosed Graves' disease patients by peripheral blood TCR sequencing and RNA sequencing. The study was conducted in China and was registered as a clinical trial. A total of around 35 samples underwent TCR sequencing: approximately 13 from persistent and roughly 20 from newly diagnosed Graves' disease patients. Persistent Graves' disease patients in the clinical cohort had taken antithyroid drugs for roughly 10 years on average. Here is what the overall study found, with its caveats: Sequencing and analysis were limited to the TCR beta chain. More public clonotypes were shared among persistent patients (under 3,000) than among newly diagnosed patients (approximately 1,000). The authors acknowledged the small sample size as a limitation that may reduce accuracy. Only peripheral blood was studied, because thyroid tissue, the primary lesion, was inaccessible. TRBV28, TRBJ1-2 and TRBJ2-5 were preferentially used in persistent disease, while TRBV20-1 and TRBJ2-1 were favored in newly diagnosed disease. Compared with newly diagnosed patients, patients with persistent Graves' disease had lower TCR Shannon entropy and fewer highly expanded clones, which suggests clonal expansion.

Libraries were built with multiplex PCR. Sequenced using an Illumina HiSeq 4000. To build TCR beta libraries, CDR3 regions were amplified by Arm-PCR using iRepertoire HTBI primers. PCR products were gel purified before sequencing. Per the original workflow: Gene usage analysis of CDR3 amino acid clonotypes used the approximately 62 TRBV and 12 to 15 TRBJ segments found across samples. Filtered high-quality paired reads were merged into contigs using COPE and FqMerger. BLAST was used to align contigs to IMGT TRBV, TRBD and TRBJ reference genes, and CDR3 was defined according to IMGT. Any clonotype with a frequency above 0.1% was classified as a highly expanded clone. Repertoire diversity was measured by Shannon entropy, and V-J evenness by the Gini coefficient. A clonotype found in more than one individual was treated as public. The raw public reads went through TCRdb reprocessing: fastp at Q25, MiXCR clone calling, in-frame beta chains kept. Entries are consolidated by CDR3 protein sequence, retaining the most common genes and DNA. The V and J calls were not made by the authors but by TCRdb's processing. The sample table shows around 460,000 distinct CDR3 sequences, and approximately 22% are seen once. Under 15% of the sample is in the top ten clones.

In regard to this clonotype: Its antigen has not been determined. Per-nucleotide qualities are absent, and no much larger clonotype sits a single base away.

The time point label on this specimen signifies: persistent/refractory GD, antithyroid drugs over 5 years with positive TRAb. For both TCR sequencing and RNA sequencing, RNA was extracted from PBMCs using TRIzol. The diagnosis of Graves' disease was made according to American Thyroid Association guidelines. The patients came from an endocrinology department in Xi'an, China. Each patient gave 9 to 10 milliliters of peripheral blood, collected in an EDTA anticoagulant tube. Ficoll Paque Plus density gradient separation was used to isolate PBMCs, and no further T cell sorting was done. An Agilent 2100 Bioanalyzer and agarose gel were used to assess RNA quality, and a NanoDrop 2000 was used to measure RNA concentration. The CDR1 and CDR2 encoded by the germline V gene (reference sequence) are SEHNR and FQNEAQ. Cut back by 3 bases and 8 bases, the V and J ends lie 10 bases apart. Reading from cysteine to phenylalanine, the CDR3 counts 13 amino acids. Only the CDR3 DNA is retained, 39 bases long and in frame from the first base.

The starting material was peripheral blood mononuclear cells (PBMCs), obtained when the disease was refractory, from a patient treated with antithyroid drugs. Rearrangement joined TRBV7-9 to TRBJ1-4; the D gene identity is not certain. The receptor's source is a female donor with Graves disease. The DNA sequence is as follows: TGTGCCAGCAGCTTCCGTCTAGGGGAAAAACTGTTTTTT. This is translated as CASSFRLGEKLFF.